A single sample gave rise to the 17 T cell receptor beta chains below, sequenced in a study of CD8+ T cells in alopecia areata. Following extraction, RNA underwent reverse transcription to cDNA, which served as the sequencing template. Profiled with immunoSEQ multiplex PCR; TCRdb holds only in-frame clones, not every one. The table includes about 69,000 clones, roughly 61% detected once. The sample here was CD8+ T cells sorted from blood, taken at week 0. These receptors were obtained from a human donor with alopecia areata.

The chain employs TRBV5-1 and TRBJ2-3; TRBD2 matches at 15 bases. There are 15 residues in the CDR3. Losses at the gene ends were 4 bases for V and 5 bases for J; bases not matched to a gene: 2. Looked up from germline, CDR1 is SGHRS and CDR2 is YFSETQ. The DNA of the CDR3 is TGCGCCAGCAGCCCGGGACTAGCGGGAGGAGATACGCAGTATTTT. This encodes CASSPGLAGGDTQYF.

This clone was detected once. The chain combines TRBV7-9 with TRBJ1-1; no reliable D call. Germline loops: CDR1 SEHNR, CDR2 FQNEAQ (reference sequence). CDR3 size: 15 residues. V lost 1 base, J lost 4 bases, and 13 bases lay in between. As DNA, the CDR3 is TGTGCCAGCAGCTTAGGTCGGGGAAAGAGCACTGAAGCTTTCTTT. Protein: CASSLGRGKSTEAFF.

The sample holds a few counts of this clone. This chain joins TRBV9 and TRBJ2-7; 11 bases are shared with TRBD1. Germline-derived CDR1 and CDR2 are SGDLS and YYNGEE. The CDR3 is made up of 14 amino acids. V trimming: 3 bases; J trimming: 3 bases; junction bases outside the gene matches: 2. The CDR3 region is CASSAGTGGYEQYF. Written as DNA, the CDR3 is TGTGCCAGCAGCGCCGGGACAGGGGGCTACGAGCAGTACTTC.

This clone appeared a few times. This chain uses TRBV4-1 with TRBJ1-1; D not resolved. The germline V and J ends were trimmed by 0 bases and 3 bases, with 5 bases remaining between them. This CDR3 has 13 residues. Germline lookup yields CDR1 MGHRA and CDR2 YSYEKL. CDR3 protein: CASSQDPHTEAFF. The CDR3 nucleotides are TGCGCCAGCAGCCAAGATCCGCACACTGAAGCTTTCTTT.

This chain links TRBV5-1 with TRBJ2-5; no clear D gene. This CDR3 spans 13 amino acids. The V and J ends lost 4 bases and 5 bases respectively, with 12 bases between them. The germline V gene has CDR1 SGHRS and CDR2 YFSETQ. The CDR3 is CASSEPPWETQYF. The CDR3 nucleotides read TGCGCCAGCAGCGAACCCCCTTGGGAGACCCAGTACTTC.

This sequence joins TRBV6-1 and TRBJ1-2; the match to TRBD1 covers 8 bases. The CDR3 extends over 16 amino acids. Germline loops: CDR1 MNHNS, CDR2 SASEGT. The ends lost 1 base at V and 3 bases at J; junction bases unmatched: 7. This chain's CDR3 is CASSEEERTGYYGYTF. For the CDR3, the DNA is TGTGCCAGCAGTGAAGAGGAAAGGACAGGGTACTATGGCTACACCTTC.

A single count supports this clone. CDR3 amino acids: CASSAVSSGPPDGFF. The DNA of the CDR3 is TGTGCCAGCAGTGCGGTTAGTAGCGGGCCCCCGGATGGGTTCTTC. This rearrangement joins TRBV2 to TRBJ2-1; 7 positions match TRBD2. Germline V gene lookup returns CDR1 SNHLY and CDR2 FYNNEI. V lost 4 bases to trimming and J lost 15 bases; unmatched junction nucleotides: 18. The CDR3 runs 15 residues.

The chain recombines TRBV5-1 with TRBJ2-7, with 8 bases fitting TRBD1. Germline CDR1 is SGHRS and CDR2 is YFSETQ. This CDR3 contains 14 residues. V lost 4 bases to trimming and J lost 2 bases; unmatched junction nucleotides: 5. This CDR3 is CASSRGQGAYEQYF. CDR3 nucleotides: TGCGCCAGCAGCCGAGGACAGGGTGCCTACGAGCAGTACTTC.

The V call is TRBV4-1, the J call TRBJ2-2; D is perhaps TRBD1 (6 bases). The V and J ends lost 5 bases and 7 bases respectively, with 17 bases between them. Per the germline V gene, CDR1 is MGHRA and CDR2 is YSYEKL. The CDR3 spans 15 residues. The CDR3 region has the DNA TGCGCCAGCAGCGTGCACAGGGTGGTCCACGGGGAGCTGTTTTTT. This encodes CASSVHRVVHGELFF.

The V gene is TRBV7-2, the J gene TRBJ2-7; D gene ambiguous. Germline V gives CDR1 SGHTA, CDR2 FQGNSA. The V gene lost 0 bases and the J gene lost 4 bases, with 7 bases spanning the gap. The CDR3 spans 13 residues. The CDR3 DNA reads TGTGCCAGCAGCTTAGCCAATAATTACGAGCAGTACTTC. Protein: CASSLANNYEQYF.

This clone appeared a few times. V is TRBV6-1 and J is TRBJ2-4; D is possibly TRBD2 (5 bases). Germline values: CDR1 MNHNS, CDR2 SASEGT. The CDR3 runs to 15 residues. V was pared by 1 base and J by 8 bases, with 15 bases between. CDR3 sequence (DNA): TGTGCCAGCAGTGAAGTGGGGTGGGAGACGGACATTCAGTACTTC. It specifies CASSEVGWETDIQYF.

The DNA for the CDR3 is TGTGCCAGCAGCCAAGATCGGGCAGATGGCTACACCTTC. Protein sequence: CASSQDRADGYTF. The rearrangement uses TRBV14 and TRBJ1-2; D call uncertain. V dropped 0 bases and J dropped 6 bases, with 8 bases sitting between them. The germline V gene encodes CDR1 SGHDN and CDR2 FVKESK. There are 13 residues in the CDR3.

The rearrangement uses TRBV10-3 and TRBJ2-7, with 13 bases that match TRBD2. The germline CDR1 and CDR2 sequences are ENHRY and SYGVKD. This CDR3 spans 16 amino acids. V dropped 6 bases and J dropped 2; count of bases not matched to a gene: 7. CDR3 in DNA: TGTGCCATCAGCCTAGGGACTAGCGGGACTACCTACGAGCAGTACTTC. Its protein product is CAISLGTSGTTYEQYF.

This clone has only a few counts. The genes are TRBV29-1 and TRBJ2-1; unclear D gene. This CDR3 is 9 amino acids long. V lost 5 bases and J lost 7, with 3 bases in between. Germline CDR1 and CDR2: SQVTM and ANQGSEA. The CDR3 bases are TGCAGCGTTAATAATGAGCAGTTCTTC. This sequence encodes CSVNNEQFF.

The chain uses TRBV13 and TRBJ2-7; D ambiguous. Germline-derived CDR1 and CDR2 are PRHDT and FYEKMQ (reference sequence). CDR3 length equals 13 residues. Trimming stripped 5 bases from V and 5 bases from J, with 13 bases between. As DNA, the CDR3 is TGTGCCAGCAGCATCTGGGGTTTCGACGAGCAGTACTTC. Its protein product is CASSIWGFDEQYF.

The chain couples TRBV29-1 to TRBJ1-2; TRBD1 is a possible D gene (6 bases). This CDR3 is 14 amino acids long. The germline V gene encodes CDR1 SQVTM and CDR2 ANQGSEA. Between the trimmed V and J ends, which lost 1 base and 3 bases, there was a span of 12 bases. The CDR3 DNA follows: TGCAGCGTTGAAGCATGGAGGGGGGACTATGGCTACACCTTC. Amino acid sequence: CSVEAWRGDYGYTF.

In its sample, this clone was seen a few times. V gene TRBV9 combines with J gene TRBJ2-3, with unresolved D. Germline V gives CDR1 SGDLS, CDR2 YYNGEE. V was pared by 4 bases and J by 11 bases, with 20 bases between. This CDR3 comprises 14 residues. The CDR3 DNA reads TGTGCCAGCAGCCCCCACGGGTACTCCCCAAGGCAGTATTTT. It specifies CASSPHGYSPRQYF.